This T cell receptor (beta chain) was identified in a study of CD8 T cells in Susac syndrome. It was with random hexamers that roughly 0.45 to 1 ug RNA was reverse transcribed. Amplification of TCR beta CDR3 was carried out by immunoSEQ multiplex PCR, which covered 54 Vbeta and 13 Jbeta segments. TCRdb reanalysed the immunoSEQ multiplex PCR reads using MiXCR and keeps one entry per CDR3 protein. Found here are approximately 140,000 distinct CDR3 sequences, over 85% of them singletons; the top ten hold approximately 0.27%. This CDR3 comprises 14 residues. Trimming stripped 6 bases from V and 2 bases from J, with 11 bases between. Germline assignment: CDR1 MNHEY and CDR2 SVGAGI.

The clonotype was recovered from a human donor in good health. Material for sequencing was CD8+ T cells from PBMCs. The rearrangement joins TRBV6-5 to TRBJ2-1; D is unresolved. DNA for the CDR3: TGTGCCAGCAGCCCCATGGGCACCTACAATGAGCAGTTCTTC. It translates to CASSPMGTYNEQFF.